The clone carrying this TCR beta chain turned up a few times. What it binds is unknown. This CDR3 region has 14 residues. Trimming took 6 bases from V and 5 from J, leaving 17 bases between them. The data were taken from a study of T cell repertoires in cytomegalovirus infection. Using its own MiXCR run on the reads, TCRdb lists one record per CDR3 protein. This sample has about 360,000 distinct CDR3 sequences, with 15% to 20% found just once. Study results and limitations: What dominated the ex vivo response were HLA-C-restricted CMV-specific TCR beta clonotypes.

This TCR came from a human donor in good health (CMV status not recorded). Some clones in this sample may be carry-over from other donors' samples. The sequencing input was PBMCs. J is TRBJ2-7 and V is TRBV12-3 or TRBV12-4, with a possible D match to TRBD1 (7 bases). The CDR3: CASSPSDREDEQYF. For the CDR3, the DNA is TGTGCCAGCAGCCCATCCGACAGGGAGGACGAGCAGTACTTC.